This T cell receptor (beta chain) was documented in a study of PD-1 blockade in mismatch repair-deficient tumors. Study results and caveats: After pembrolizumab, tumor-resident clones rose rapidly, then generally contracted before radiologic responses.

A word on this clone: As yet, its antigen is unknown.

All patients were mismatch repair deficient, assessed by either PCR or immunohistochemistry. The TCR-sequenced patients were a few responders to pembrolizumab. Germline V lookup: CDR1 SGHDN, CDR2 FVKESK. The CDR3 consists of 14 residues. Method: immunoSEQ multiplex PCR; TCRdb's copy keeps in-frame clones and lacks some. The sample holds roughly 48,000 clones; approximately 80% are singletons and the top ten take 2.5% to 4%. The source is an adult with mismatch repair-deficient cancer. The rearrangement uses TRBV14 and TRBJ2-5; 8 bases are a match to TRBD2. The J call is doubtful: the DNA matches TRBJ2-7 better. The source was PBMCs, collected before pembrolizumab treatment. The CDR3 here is CASSQYSGNYEQYF. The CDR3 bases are TGTGCCAGCAGCCAATATAGCGGGAATTACGAGCAGTACTTC.